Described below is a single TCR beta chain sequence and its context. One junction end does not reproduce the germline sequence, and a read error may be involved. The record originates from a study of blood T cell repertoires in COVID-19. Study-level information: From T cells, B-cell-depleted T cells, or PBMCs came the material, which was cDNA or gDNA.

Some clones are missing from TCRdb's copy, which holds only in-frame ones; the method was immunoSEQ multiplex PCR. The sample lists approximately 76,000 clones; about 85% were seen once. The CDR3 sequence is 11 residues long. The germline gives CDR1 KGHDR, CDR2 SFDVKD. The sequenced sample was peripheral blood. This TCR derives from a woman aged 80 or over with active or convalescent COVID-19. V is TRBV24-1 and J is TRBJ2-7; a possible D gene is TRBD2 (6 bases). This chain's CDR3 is CATYPSRDLGF. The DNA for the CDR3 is TGTGCCACCTACCCGTCCAGGGACTTAGGTTTC.